The 17 T cell receptor beta chains below all came from one sample that was sequenced in a study of shared clonotypes between healthy human individuals. Clones were sequenced by immunoSEQ multiplex PCR, and TCRdb holds only the in-frame ones, with some missing. Altogether roughly 2,300,000 clones are present, about nine tenths being singletons, with the ten largest covering about 0.36%. Sequencing input: naive CD4+ T cells from PBMCs. The subset here: CD45RA+ positively selected. All receptors come from a young man in good health. Some clones in this sample may be carry-over from other donors' samples.

CDR3: CASSLSQRNEQFF. Here the CDR3 DNA reads TGTGCCAGCAGCTTATCCCAGAGAAATGAGCAGTTCTTC. The rearrangement joins TRBV11-2 to TRBJ2-1; D gene unclear. The CDR3 consists of 13 residues. Looked up from germline, CDR1 is SGHAT and CDR2 is FQNNGV. Trimming took off 2 bases at V and 7 bases at J, with 9 bases between the two ends.

This clone was counted a single time. This chain connects TRBV2 to TRBJ1-1; 8 bases map to TRBD1. This CDR3 comprises 13 residues. J was trimmed by 8 bases and V by 7 bases; bases with no gene match: 9. Germline V gene lookup returns CDR1 SNHLY and CDR2 FYNNEI. The CDR3 nucleotides are TGTGCCAGCACCACCGGCAGGGGGCGCGAAGCTTTCTTT. Translation gives CASTTGRGREAFF.

This chain connects TRBV5-1 to TRBJ2-7; 7 bases are a match to TRBD1. CDR3 length: 15 residues. The V and J ends lost 4 bases and 0 bases, in that order; junction bases with no gene match: 7. Per germline, CDR1 SGHRS and CDR2 YFSETQ. This chain's CDR3 is CASSPGDSRSYEQYF. The DNA of the CDR3 is TGCGCCAGCAGCCCCGGGGACAGCCGCTCCTACGAGCAGTACTTC.

The chain has TRBV5-1 and TRBJ2-2; tentative D call: TRBD2 (6 bases). Germline V CDR1 and CDR2: SGHRS, YFSETQ. V was cut by 6 bases and J by 3 bases, with 18 bases left in between. This CDR3 comprises 16 residues. CDR3 in DNA: TGCGCCAGCACCCTATTTAGCGGACCTGACACCGGGGAGCTGTTTTTT. This gives the protein CASTLFSGPDTGELFF.

This chain uses TRBV28 with TRBJ2-7, with D perhaps TRBD2 (5 bases). The V gene's germline CDR1 is MDHEN and CDR2 SYDVKM. V was clipped by 2 bases and J by 3 bases, with 11 bases between them. The CDR3 contains 14 residues. The chain's CDR3 is CASSLGSSYYEQYF. The DNA of the CDR3 is TGTGCCAGCAGTTTAGGTTCTAGCTACTACGAGCAGTACTTC. The complete variable domain, with remaining parts taken from reference TRBV28 and TRBJ2-7, reads DVKVTQSSRYLVKRTGEKVFLECVQDMDHENMFWYRQDPGLGLRLIYFSYDVKMKEKGDIPEGYSVSREKKERFSLILESASTNQTSMYLCASSLGSSYYEQYFGPGTRLTVT.

This rearrangement joins TRBV2 to TRBJ1-5, with TRBD1 matching over 8 bases. Unmatched junction bases numbered 6, after V lost 8 bases and J lost 6 bases. CDR3 size: 13 residues. Germline CDR1 and CDR2: SNHLY and FYNNEI. CDR3 in amino acids: CASGDRMGQPQHF. CDR3 DNA: TGTGCCAGCGGGGACAGGATGGGTCAGCCCCAGCATTTT.

The V gene is TRBV7-2, the J gene TRBJ2-5; no reliable D call. In germline, CDR1 is SGHTA, CDR2 FQGNSA. The CDR3 runs to 13 residues. Trimming took off 5 bases at V and 2 bases at J, with 9 bases between the two ends. The CDR3 DNA is TGTGCCAGCAGCCCCCGAAGACAAGAGACCCAGTACTTC. This codes for CASSPRRQETQYF.

This clone has more than one count but fewer than ten. This chain joins TRBV5-1 and TRBJ2-6, with TRBD2 matching over 7 bases. This CDR3 contains 16 residues. Germline V CDR1 and CDR2: SGHRS, YFSETQ. V dropped 0 bases and J dropped 2; count of bases not matched to a gene: 2. The CDR3 region is CASSLVRGAGANVLTF. DNA of the CDR3: TGCGCCAGCAGCTTGGTTCGGGGGGCTGGGGCCAACGTCCTGACTTTC.

The chain has TRBV6-5 and TRBJ1-2; D uncertain. This CDR3 has 11 residues. Trimming shortened V by 0 bases and J by 12 bases, and 8 bases separated the two germline ends. Germline CDR1 and CDR2: MNHEY and SVGAGI. The CDR3: CASSYSGVNTF. CDR3 sequence (DNA): TGTGCCAGCAGTTACTCTGGGGTAAACACCTTC.

The chain combines TRBV10-3 with TRBJ2-1; D is perhaps TRBD1 or TRBD2 (6 bases each). CDR1 ENHRY and CDR2 SYGVKD come from the germline V gene. This CDR3 has 15 amino acids. Trimming left V 8 bases short and J 5 bases short, with 19 bases between. CDR3 residues: CAIGLGGAGDNEQFF. The CDR3 DNA reads TGTGCCATCGGACTGGGGGGTGCAGGGGACAATGAGCAGTTCTTC.

The chain carries TRBV4-2 and TRBJ2-3; D ambiguous. This CDR3 has 15 amino acids. V dropped 0 bases and J dropped 0 bases, with 7 bases sitting between them. The germline V gene encodes CDR1 LGHNA and CDR2 YNFKEQ. The CDR3 is CASSQEIGSTDTQYF. The DNA for the CDR3 is TGTGCCAGCAGCCAAGAAATCGGCAGCACAGATACGCAGTATTTT.

The V and J genes are TRBV30 and TRBJ1-5, with D unclear. The germline V gene has CDR1 GTSNPN and CDR2 SVGIG (reference sequence). V was pared by 2 bases and J by 7 bases, with 12 bases between. CDR3 size: 13 residues. The CDR3 sequence: CAWSIGIWQPQHF. In nucleotides, the CDR3 is TGTGCCTGGAGTATAGGGATTTGGCAGCCCCAGCATTTT.

This chain joins TRBV10-3 and TRBJ1-5; D unresolved. The CDR3 extends over 13 amino acids. Between the trimmed V and J ends, which lost 4 bases and 1 base, there was a span of 5 bases. CDR1 and CDR2 (germline): ENHRY, SYGVKD. CDR3 in DNA: TGTGCCATCAGTGGAGACAGCAATCAGCCCCAGCATTTT. Its translation: CAISGDSNQPQHF.

The chain couples TRBV6-5 to TRBJ1-4, with 8 bases aligning to TRBD1. This CDR3 has 15 residues. CDR1 and CDR2 from the germline V gene are MNHEY and SVGAGI. J lost 7 bases, V lost 5 bases, and 9 bases had no gene match. The CDR3 region is CASSRWTGRAEKLFF. In DNA form, the CDR3 reads TGTGCCAGCAGTAGGTGGACAGGGCGCGCTGAAAAACTGTTTTTT.

V is TRBV28 and J is TRBJ2-3; D is perhaps TRBD2 (5 bases). Deletions cut 7 bases from V and 5 bases from J, with 22 bases between. The germline V gene encodes CDR1 MDHEN and CDR2 SYDVKM. There are 16 residues in the CDR3. The CDR3 bases are TGTGCCAGCACTCCCCGACGGGGTCCGCGAGGAGATACGCAGTATTTT. Translation gives CASTPRRGPRGDTQYF.

The chain links TRBV7-9 to TRBJ1-1; D perhaps matches TRBD1 (5 bases). V dropped 1 base and J dropped 3 bases, with 9 bases sitting between them. This CDR3 has 14 residues. Looked up from germline, CDR1 is SEHNR and CDR2 is FQNEAQ (reference sequence). CDR3 sequence reads: CASSLVSGHTEAFF. The CDR3 DNA sequence: TGTGCCAGCAGCTTAGTCTCAGGGCACACTGAAGCTTTCTTT. Combining the CDR3 with reference TRBV7-9 and TRBJ1-1 gives the whole variable domain DTGVSQNPRHKITKRGQNVTFRCDPISEHNRLYWYRQTLGQGPEFLTYFQNEAQLEKSRLLSDRFSAERPKGSFSTLEIQRTEQGDSAMYLCASSLVSGHTEAFFGQGTRLTVV.

This chain connects TRBV6-6 to TRBJ2-7; D could derive from TRBD1 or TRBD2 (6 bases each). V lost 0 bases, J lost 5 bases, and 8 bases lay in between. Looked up from germline, CDR1 is MNHNY and CDR2 is SVGAGI (reference sequence). The CDR3 consists of 13 residues. The CDR3 sequence: CASSYSRGDEQYF. DNA for the CDR3: TGTGCCAGCAGTTACTCGAGGGGGGACGAGCAGTACTTC.